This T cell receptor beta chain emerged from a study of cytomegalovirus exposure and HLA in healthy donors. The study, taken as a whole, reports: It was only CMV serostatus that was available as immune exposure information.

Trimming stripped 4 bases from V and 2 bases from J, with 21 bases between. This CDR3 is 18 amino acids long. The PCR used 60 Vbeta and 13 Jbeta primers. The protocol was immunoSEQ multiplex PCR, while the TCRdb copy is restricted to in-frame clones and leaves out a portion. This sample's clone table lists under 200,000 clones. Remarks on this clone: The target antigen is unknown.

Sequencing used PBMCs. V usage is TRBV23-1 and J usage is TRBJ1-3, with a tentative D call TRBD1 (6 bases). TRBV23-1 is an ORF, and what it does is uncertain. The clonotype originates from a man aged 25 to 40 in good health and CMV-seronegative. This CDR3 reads CASSLLPPGQNPGNTIYF. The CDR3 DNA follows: TGCGCCAGCAGTCTCCTCCCTCCGGGACAAAATCCTGGAAACACCATATATTTT.